Reported below is one TCR beta chain. Its specificity is unknown. The sample originates from a study of CD8+ T cells in alopecia areata. Study-wide context: Treated patients were dosed with oral tofacitinib, taking 5 to 10 mg twice daily.

Study-wide points: Persistence in scalp and blood during tofacitinib was observed for many expanded lesional clones. Sequence data from scalp samples additionally include resident alphabeta T cells of normal skin.

Treatment in this sample: oral pan-JAK inhibitor, 5-10 mg twice daily. Individuals with alopecia areata gave both lesional scalp punch biopsies and peripheral blood for collection. Following extraction, RNA underwent reverse transcription to cDNA, which served as the sequencing template. The table came from immunoSEQ multiplex PCR; TCRdb's copy has only in-frame clones and leaves some out. The sample lists approximately 300,000 clones; 58% were seen once. Trimming shortened V by 5 bases and J by 12 bases, and 11 bases separated the two germline ends. CDR1 is MNHEY and CDR2 is SVGAGI in the germline V gene. The CDR3 loop spans 12 amino acids.

This clonotype was obtained from a human donor with alopecia areata. The material sequenced was CD4+ T cells sorted from blood, taken at week 24, from a patient treated with tofacitinib. The chain combines TRBV6-5 with TRBJ1-6, with a weak D call TRBD1 (5 bases). The CDR3 spells CASSDGHQPLHF. The CDR3 bases are TGTGCCAGCAGTGACGGACACCAACCCCTCCACTTT.